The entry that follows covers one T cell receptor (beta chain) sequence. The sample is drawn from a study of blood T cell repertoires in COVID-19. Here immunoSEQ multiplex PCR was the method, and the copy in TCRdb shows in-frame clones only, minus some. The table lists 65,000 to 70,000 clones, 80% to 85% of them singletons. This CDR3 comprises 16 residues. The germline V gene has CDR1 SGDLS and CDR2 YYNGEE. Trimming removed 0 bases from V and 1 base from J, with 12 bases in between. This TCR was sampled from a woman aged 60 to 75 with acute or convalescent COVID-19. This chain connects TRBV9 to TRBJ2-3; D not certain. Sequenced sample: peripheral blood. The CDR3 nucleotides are TGTGCCAGCAGCGTAGCTCAGGCAATGGGCACAGATACGCAGTATTTT. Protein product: CASSVAQAMGTDTQYF.